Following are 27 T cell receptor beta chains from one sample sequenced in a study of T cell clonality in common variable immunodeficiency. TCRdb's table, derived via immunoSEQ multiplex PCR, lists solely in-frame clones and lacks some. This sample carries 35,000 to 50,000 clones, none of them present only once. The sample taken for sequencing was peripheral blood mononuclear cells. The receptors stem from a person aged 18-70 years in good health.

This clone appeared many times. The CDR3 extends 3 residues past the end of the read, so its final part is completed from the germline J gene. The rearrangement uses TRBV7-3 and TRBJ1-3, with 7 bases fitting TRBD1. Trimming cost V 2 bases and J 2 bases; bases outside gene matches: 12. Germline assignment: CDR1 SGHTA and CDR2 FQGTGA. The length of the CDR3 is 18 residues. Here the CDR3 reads CASSLLGPGQRPGNTIYF. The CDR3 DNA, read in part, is TGTGCCAGCAGCTTACTTGGGCCGGGACAGCGCCCTGGAAACACC. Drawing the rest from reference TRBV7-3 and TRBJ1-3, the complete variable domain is GAGVSQTPSNKVTEKGKYVELRCDPISGHTALYWYRQSLGQGPEFLIYFQGTGAADDSGLPNDRFFAVRPEGSVSTLKIQRTERGDSAVYLCASSLLGPGQRPGNTIYFGEGSWLTVV.

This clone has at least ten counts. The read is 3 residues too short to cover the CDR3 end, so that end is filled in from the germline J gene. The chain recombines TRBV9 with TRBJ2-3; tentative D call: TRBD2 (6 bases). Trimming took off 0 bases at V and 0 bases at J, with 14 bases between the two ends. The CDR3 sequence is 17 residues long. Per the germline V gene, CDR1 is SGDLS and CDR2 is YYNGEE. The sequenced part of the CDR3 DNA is TGTGCCAGCAGCGTAGGAGGTGTTAGCGGAAGCACAGATACG. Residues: CASSVGGVSGSTDT. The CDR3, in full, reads CASSVGGVSGSTDTQYF.

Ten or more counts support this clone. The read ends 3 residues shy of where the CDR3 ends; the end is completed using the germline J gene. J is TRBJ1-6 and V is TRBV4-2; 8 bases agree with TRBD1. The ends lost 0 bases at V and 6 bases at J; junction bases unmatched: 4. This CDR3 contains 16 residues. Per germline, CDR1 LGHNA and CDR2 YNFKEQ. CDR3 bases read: TGTGCCAGCAGCCAAGAAATCACAGGGGGTAATTCACCC. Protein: CASSQEITGGNSP. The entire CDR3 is CASSQEITGGNSPLHF.

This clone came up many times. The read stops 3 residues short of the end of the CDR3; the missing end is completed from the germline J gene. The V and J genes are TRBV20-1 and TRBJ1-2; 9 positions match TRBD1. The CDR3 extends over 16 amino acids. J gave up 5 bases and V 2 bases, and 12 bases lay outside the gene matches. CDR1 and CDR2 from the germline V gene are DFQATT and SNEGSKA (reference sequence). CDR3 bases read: TGCAGTGCTAGACTCCCCCGGGACAGGGACCCGTATGGC. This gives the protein CSARLPRDRDPYG. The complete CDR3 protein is CSARLPRDRDPYGYTF.

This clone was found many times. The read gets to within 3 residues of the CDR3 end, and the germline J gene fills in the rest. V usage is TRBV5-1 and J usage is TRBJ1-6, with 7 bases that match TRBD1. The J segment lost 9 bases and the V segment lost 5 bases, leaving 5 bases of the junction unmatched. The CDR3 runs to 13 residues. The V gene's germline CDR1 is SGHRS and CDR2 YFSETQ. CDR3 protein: CASSGQESSPLHF. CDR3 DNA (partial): TGCGCCAGCAGTGGACAGGAGAGTTCACCC.

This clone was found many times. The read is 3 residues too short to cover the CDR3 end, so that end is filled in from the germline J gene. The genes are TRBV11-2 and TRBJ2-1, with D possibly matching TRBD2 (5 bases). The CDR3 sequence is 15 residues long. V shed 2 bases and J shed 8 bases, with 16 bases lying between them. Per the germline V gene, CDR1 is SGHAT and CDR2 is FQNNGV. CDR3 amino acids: CASSLSPRRRDEQFF. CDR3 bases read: TGTGCCAGCAGCTTATCCCCCCGGCGGCGGGATGAG. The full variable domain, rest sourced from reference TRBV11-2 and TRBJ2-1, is EAGVAQSPRYKIIEKRQSVAFWCNPISGHATLYWYQQILGQGPKLLIQFQNNGVVDDSQLPKDRFSAERLKGVDSTLKIQPAKLEDSAVYLCASSLSPRRRDEQFFGPGTRLTVL.

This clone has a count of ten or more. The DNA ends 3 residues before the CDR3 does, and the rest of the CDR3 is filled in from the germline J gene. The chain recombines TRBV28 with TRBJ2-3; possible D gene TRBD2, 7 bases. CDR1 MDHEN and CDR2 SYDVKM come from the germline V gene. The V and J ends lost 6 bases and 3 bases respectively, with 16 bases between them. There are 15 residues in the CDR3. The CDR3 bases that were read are TGTGCCAGCAGCCCGGAGGGGGGGCTGACAGATACG. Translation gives CASSPEGGLTDT. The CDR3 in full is CASSPEGGLTDTQYF. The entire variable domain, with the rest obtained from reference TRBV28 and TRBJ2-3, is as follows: DVKVTQSSRYLVKRTGEKVFLECVQDMDHENMFWYRQDPGLGLRLIYFSYDVKMKEKGDIPEGYSVSREKKERFSLILESASTNQTSMYLCASSPEGGLTDTQYFGPGTRLTVL.

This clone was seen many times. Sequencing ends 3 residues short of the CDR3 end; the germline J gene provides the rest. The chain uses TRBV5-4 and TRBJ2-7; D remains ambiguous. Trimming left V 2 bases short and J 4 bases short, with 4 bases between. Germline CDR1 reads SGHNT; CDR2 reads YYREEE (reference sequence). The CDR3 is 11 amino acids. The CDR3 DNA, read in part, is TGTGCCAGCAGCTTCGGGTACGAG. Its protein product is CASSFGYE. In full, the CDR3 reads CASSFGYEQYF.

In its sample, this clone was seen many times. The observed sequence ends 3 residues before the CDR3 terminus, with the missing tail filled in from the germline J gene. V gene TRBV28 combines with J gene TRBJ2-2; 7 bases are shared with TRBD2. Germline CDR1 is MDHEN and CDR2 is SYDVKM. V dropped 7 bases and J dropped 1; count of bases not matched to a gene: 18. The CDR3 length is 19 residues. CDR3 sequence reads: CASNFLGGRAVRNTGELFF. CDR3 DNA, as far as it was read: TGTGCCAGCAATTTCTTGGGGGGGAGGGCCGTCCGGAACACCGGGGAG.

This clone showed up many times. Incomplete CDR3 DNA: TGCAGTGCTAGATCTACAGGGTTGGCCGGGGAG. The encoded protein is CSARSTGLAGE. From start to end, the CDR3 is CSARSTGLAGELFF. The chain recombines TRBV20-1 with TRBJ2-2, with D perhaps matching TRBD1 (6 bases). The CDR3 is cut off 3 residues early in the read; its end comes from the germline J gene. The CDR3 is 14 amino acids. Germline V gene data show CDR1 as DFQATT and CDR2 as SNEGSKA (reference sequence). The V gene lost 2 bases and the J gene lost 6 bases, with 13 bases spanning the gap.

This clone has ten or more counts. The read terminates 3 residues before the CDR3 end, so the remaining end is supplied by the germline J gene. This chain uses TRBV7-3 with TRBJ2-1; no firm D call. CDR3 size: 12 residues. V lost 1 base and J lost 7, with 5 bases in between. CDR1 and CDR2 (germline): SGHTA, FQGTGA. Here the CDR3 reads CASSLNSNEQFF. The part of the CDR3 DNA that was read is TGTGCCAGCAGCTTAAATAGTAATGAG.

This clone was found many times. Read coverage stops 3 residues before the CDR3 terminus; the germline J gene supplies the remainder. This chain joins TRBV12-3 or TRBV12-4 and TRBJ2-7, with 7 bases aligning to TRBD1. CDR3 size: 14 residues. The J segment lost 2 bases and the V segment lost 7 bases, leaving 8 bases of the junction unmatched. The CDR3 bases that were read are TGTGCCAGCACCGCCAACAGGGGCCCCTACGAG. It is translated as CASTANRGPYE. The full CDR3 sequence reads CASTANRGPYEQYF.

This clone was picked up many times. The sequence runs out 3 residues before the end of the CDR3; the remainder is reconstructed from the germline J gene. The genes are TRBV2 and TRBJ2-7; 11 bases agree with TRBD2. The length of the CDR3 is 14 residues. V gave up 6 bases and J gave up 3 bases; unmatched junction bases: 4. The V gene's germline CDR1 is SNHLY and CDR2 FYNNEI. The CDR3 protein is CASRLAGGIYEQYF. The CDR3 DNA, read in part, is TGTGCCAGCAGGCTAGCGGGGGGCATCTACGAG.

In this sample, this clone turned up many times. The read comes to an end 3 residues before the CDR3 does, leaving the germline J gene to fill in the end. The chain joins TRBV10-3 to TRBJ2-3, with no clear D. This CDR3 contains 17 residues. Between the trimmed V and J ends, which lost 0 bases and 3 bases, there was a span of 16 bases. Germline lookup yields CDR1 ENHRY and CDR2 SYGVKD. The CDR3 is CAISESKFNRKTDTQYF. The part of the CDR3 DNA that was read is TGTGCCATCAGTGAGTCGAAATTCAACAGAAAGACAGATACG.

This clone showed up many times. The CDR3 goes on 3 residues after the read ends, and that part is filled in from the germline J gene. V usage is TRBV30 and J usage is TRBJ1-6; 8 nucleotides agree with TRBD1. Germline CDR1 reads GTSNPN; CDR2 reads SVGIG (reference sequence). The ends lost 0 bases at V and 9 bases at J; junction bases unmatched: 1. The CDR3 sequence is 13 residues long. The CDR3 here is CAWSVRGLSPLHF. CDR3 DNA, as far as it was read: TGTGCCTGGAGTGTCAGGGGGCTTTCACCC. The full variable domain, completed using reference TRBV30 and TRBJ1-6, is SQTIHQWPATLVQPVGSPLSLECTVEGTSNPNLYWYRQAAGRGLQLLFYSVGIGQISSEVPQNLSASRPQDRQFILSSKKLLLSDSGFYLCAWSVRGLSPLHFGNGTRLTVT.

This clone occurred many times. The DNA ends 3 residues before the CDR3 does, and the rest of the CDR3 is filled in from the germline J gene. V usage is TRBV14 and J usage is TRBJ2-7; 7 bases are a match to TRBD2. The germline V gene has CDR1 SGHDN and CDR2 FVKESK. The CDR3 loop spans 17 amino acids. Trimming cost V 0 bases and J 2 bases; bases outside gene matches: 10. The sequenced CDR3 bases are TGTGCCAGCAGCCAAGATGATTTGCGGGAGTCTCCCTACGAG. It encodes CASSQDDLRESPYE. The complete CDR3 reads CASSQDDLRESPYEQYF. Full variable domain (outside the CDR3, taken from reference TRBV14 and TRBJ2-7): EAGVTQFPSHSVIEKGQTVTLRCDPISGHDNLYWYRRVMGKEIKFLLHFVKESKQDESGMPNNRFLAERTGGTYSTLKVQPAELEDSGVYFCASSQDDLRESPYEQYFGPGTRLTVT.

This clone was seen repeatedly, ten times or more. The CDR3 here is CASSLGTGLETQYF. The CDR3 bases that were read are TGCGCCAGCAGCTTGGGGACAGGGTTGGAGACC. The chain combines TRBV5-1 with TRBJ2-5; 8 nucleotides agree with TRBD1. The read falls 3 residues short of the CDR3 end, and the missing part is taken from the germline J gene. Germline V gives CDR1 SGHRS, CDR2 YFSETQ. This CDR3 has 14 residues. The V segment lost 0 bases and the J segment 5 bases; nucleotides outside the gene matches: 3.

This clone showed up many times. The CDR3 sequence: CASSERAVTGELFF. CDR3 DNA, as far as it was read: TGTGCCAGCAGTGAAAGGGCTGTAACCGGGGAG. The V call is TRBV2, the J call TRBJ2-2; D is ambiguous. From the germline J gene comes the end of the CDR3, since the read stops 3 residues before it. Trimming stripped 2 bases from V and 5 bases from J, with 9 bases between. Germline loops: CDR1 SNHLY, CDR2 FYNNEI. This CDR3 is 14 amino acids long.

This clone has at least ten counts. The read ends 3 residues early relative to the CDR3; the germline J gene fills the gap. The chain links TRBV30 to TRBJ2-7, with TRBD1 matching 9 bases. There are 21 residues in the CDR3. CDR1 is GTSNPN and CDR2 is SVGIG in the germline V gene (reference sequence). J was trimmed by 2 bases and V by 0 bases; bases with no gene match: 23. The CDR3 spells CAWSVRETTLRDRVRTYEQYF. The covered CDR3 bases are TGTGCCTGGAGTGTACGGGAGACTACCCTACGGGACAGGGTAAGGACCTACGAG. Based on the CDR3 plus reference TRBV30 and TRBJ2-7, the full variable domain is SQTIHQWPATLVQPVGSPLSLECTVEGTSNPNLYWYRQAAGRGLQLLFYSVGIGQISSEVPQNLSASRPQDRQFILSSKKLLLSDSGFYLCAWSVRETTLRDRVRTYEQYFGPGTRLTVT.

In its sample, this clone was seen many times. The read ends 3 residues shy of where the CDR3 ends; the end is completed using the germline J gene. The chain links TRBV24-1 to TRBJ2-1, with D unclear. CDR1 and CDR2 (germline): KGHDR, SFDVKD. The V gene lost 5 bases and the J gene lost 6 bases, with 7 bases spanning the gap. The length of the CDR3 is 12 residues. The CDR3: CATSVGLNEQFF. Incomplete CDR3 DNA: TGTGCCACCAGTGTAGGGCTCAATGAG.

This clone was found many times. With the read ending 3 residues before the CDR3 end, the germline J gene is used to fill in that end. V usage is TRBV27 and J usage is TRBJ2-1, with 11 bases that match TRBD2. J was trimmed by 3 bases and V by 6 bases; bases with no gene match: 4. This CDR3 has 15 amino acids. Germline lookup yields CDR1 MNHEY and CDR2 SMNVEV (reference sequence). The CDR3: CASRPTSGDYNEQFF. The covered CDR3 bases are TGTGCCAGCAGACCGACTAGCGGGGACTACAATGAG.

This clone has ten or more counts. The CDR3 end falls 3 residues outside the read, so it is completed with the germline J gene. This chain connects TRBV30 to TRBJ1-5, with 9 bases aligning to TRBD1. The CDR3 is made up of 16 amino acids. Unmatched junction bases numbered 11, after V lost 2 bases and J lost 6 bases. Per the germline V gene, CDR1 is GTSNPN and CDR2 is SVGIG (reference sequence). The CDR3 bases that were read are TGTGCCTGGAGTCAAGGGGACAGGGATCTTGGTCAGCCC. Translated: CAWSQGDRDLGQP. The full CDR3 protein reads CAWSQGDRDLGQPQHF. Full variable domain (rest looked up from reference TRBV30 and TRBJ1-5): SQTIHQWPATLVQPVGSPLSLECTVEGTSNPNLYWYRQAAGRGLQLLFYSVGIGQISSEVPQNLSASRPQDRQFILSSKKLLLSDSGFYLCAWSQGDRDLGQPQHFGDGTRLSIL.

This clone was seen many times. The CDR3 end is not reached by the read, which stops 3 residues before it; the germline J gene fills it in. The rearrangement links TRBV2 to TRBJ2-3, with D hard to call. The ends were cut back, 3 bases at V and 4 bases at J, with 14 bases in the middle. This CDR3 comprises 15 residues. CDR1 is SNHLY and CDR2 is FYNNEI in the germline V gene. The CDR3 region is CASSEGLEPPDTQYF. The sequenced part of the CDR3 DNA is TGTGCCAGCAGTGAGGGTCTAGAGCCGCCAGATACG.

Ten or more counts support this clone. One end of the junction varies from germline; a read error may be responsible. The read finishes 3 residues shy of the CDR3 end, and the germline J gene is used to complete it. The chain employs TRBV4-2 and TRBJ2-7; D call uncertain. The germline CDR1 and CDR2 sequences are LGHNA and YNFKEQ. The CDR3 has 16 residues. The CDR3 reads CASSQVETKVSYEQYF. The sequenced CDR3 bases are TGCGCCAGCAGCCAAGTCGAGACAAAAGTCTCCTACGAG.

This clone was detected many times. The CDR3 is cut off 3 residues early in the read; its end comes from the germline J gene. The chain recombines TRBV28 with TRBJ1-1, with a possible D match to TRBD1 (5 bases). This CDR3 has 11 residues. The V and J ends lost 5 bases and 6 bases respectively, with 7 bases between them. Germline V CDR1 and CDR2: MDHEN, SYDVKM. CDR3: CASSPGSEAFF. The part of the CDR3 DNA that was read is TGTGCCAGCAGTCCAGGGTCTGAA.

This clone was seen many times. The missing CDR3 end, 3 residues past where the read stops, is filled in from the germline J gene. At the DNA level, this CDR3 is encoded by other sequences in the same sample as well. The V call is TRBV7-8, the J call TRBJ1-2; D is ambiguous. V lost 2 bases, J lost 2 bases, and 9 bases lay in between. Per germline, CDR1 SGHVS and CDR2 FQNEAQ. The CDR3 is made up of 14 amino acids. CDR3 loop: CASSLSAENYGYTF. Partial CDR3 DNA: TGTGCCAGCAGCTTAAGCGCAGAAAACTATGGC.

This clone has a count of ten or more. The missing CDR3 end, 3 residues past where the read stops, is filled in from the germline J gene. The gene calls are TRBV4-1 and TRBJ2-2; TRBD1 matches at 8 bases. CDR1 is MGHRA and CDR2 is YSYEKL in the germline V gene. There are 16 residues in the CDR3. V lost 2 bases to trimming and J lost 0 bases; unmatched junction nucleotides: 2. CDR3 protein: CASSQQGAANTGELFF. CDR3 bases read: TGCGCCAGCAGCCAACAGGGGGCGGCGAACACCGGGGAG.